These 22 T cell receptor beta chains share one sample of origin, sequenced in a study of beta chain features in type 1 diabetes. What was sequenced were expressed TCRB transcripts, since all of the isolated RNA had been reverse transcribed. Sequenced by immunoSEQ multiplex PCR; TCRdb stores in-frame clones only, minus some. This table has 300,000 to 350,000 clones, approximately 10% appearing once. No antigen is known for these receptors. General study points: Type 1 diabetes patients had TCRB CDR3s that were shorter (moderately but significantly so) in all four CD4+ subsets.

The sample taken for sequencing was central memory CD4+ T cells from blood. The receptors here all came from a man aged 25 to 40 with type 1 diabetes.

The sample holds many counts of this clone. The J gene is TRBJ2-7, the V gene TRBV10-3; no definite D call. V was clipped by 4 bases and J by 1 base, with 11 bases between them. Per germline, CDR1 ENHRY and CDR2 SYGVKD. This CDR3 region has 14 residues. CDR3: CAISVSGESYEQYF. CDR3 in DNA: TGTGCCATCAGTGTCTCGGGTGAATCCTACGAGCAGTACTTC.

This clone has just a few counts. V is TRBV7-8 and J is TRBJ1-5; D unclear. Germline assignment: CDR1 SGHVS and CDR2 FQNEAQ. The CDR3 is 13 amino acids. V was cut by 1 base and J by 4 bases, with 5 bases left in between. In nucleotides, the CDR3 is TGTGCCAGCAGCTTAGACAGTAATCAGCCCCAGCATTTT. This encodes CASSLDSNQPQHF.

V gene TRBV11-2 combines with J gene TRBJ2-7, with TRBD2 matching over 7 bases. CDR3 length: 15 amino acids. CDR1 and CDR2 (germline): SGHAT, FQNNGV. Trimming took 5 bases from V and 7 from J; bases not matched to a gene: 14. The CDR3 region is CASSLVSGGLGEQYF. The CDR3 bases are TGTGCCAGCAGCCTCGTTTCGGGGGGTCTCGGGGAGCAGTACTTC.

This clone was recorded at least ten times. The chain employs TRBV14 and TRBJ2-1; 7 bases agree with TRBD2. J gave up 3 bases and V 4 bases, and 12 bases lay outside the gene matches. The CDR3 contains 17 residues. Germline values: CDR1 SGHDN, CDR2 FVKESK. The CDR3 loop is CASSRGQGRGVYNEQFF. CDR3 DNA sequence: TGTGCCAGCAGCCGAGGTCAGGGCCGGGGGGTCTACAATGAGCAGTTCTTC. The variable domain in full, with the rest retrieved from reference TRBV14 and TRBJ2-1, is EAGVTQFPSHSVIEKGQTVTLRCDPISGHDNLYWYRRVMGKEIKFLLHFVKESKQDESGMPNNRFLAERTGGTYSTLKVQPAELEDSGVYFCASSRGQGRGVYNEQFFGPGTRLTVL.

The table lists this clone with a few counts. This chain links TRBV2 with TRBJ1-6, with D unclear. The CDR3 contains 13 residues. Trimming removed 3 bases at V and 8 bases at J, with 8 bases between. Germline V gene data show CDR1 as SNHLY and CDR2 as FYNNEI. DNA for the CDR3: TGTGCCAGCAGTGACAGACCCTATTCACCCCTCCACTTT. Amino acids: CASSDRPYSPLHF. Full variable domain (remainder filled in from reference TRBV2 and TRBJ1-6): EPEVTQTPSHQVTQMGQEVILRCVPISNHLYFYWYRQILGQKVEFLVSFYNNEISEKSEIFDDQFSVERPDGSNFTLKIRSTKLEDSAMYFCASSDRPYSPLHFGNGTRLTVT.

The sample holds a few counts of this clone. The chain is built from TRBV11-2 and TRBJ2-2; D is unclear. This CDR3 has 16 amino acids. Germline V CDR1 and CDR2: SGHAT, FQNNGV. The V gene lost 2 bases and the J gene lost 0 bases, with 10 bases spanning the gap. Here the CDR3 DNA reads TGTGCCAGCAGCTTATCCGGACGGTCGAACACCGGGGAGCTGTTTTTT. This sequence encodes CASSLSGRSNTGELFF.

There are many counts of this clone. The genes are TRBV5-4 and TRBJ1-2; TRBD1 aligns across 8 bases. The V gene end was trimmed by 1 base and the J gene end by 4 bases; junction bases not matched to a gene: 15. The CDR3 runs to 18 residues. Germline CDR1 reads SGHNT; CDR2 reads YYREEE (reference sequence). In nucleotides, the CDR3 is TGTGCCAGCAGCTTGAGACAGCCCTTTCAGGGGGCTAGCTATGGCTACACCTTC. This gives the protein CASSLRQPFQGASYGYTF.

This clone was counted between two and nine times. The chain carries TRBV6-6 and TRBJ1-5; 7 bases are a match to TRBD1. The junction had 9 bases not matched to a gene; V was cut back by 6 bases and J by 4 bases. From germline, CDR1 is MNHNY and CDR2 SVGAGI (reference sequence). The CDR3 totals 15 residues. The CDR3 DNA is TGTGCCAGCAGCTCCCTTCACAGGGGAAATCAGCCCCAGCATTTT. It specifies CASSSLHRGNQPQHF.

In this sample, this clone turned up many times. The chain carries TRBV11-2 and TRBJ1-4, with D possibly TRBD1 on 5 matching bases. V lost 5 bases and J 7 bases, leaving 17 bases between the germline ends. This CDR3 comprises 15 residues. Germline loops: CDR1 SGHAT, CDR2 FQNNGV. The CDR3: CASSQTGQMGEKLFF. CDR3 coding DNA: TGTGCCAGCAGCCAAACCGGACAAATGGGTGAAAAACTGTTTTTT.

This clone turned up a few times. The CDR3, as DNA: TGTGCCAGCAGTCTACCCACAGGTACTCAAGAGACCCAGTACTTC. It codes for CASSLPTGTQETQYF. J is TRBJ2-5 and V is TRBV28, with a possible D match to TRBD1 (5 bases). V was clipped by 5 bases and J by 2 bases, with 15 bases between them. The CDR3 extends over 15 amino acids. The V gene's germline CDR1 is MDHEN and CDR2 SYDVKM.

This sequence joins TRBV29-1 and TRBJ1-4; 9 positions agree with TRBD1. V dropped 6 bases and J dropped 7; count of bases not matched to a gene: 9. This CDR3 region has 14 residues. Germline V gene data show CDR1 as SQVTM and CDR2 as ANQGSEA. CDR3 coding DNA: TGCAGCGTCGTGGACAGGGGAAAGGGTGAAAAACTGTTTTTT. Its protein product is CSVVDRGKGEKLFF.

This clone was counted a few times. Other DNA sequences in this sample translate to the same CDR3. The chain recombines TRBV28 with TRBJ2-3; D gene ambiguous. V was pared by 4 bases and J by 0 bases, with 8 bases between. Germline assignment: CDR1 MDHEN and CDR2 SYDVKM. CDR3 length equals 14 residues. The CDR3 sequence is CASSSGGSTDTQYF. The CDR3 DNA reads as TGTGCCAGCAGTTCAGGCGGTAGCACAGATACGCAGTATTTT.

This clone has more than one count but fewer than ten. The chain uses TRBV29-1 and TRBJ2-3; no firm D call. The CDR3 spans 14 residues. V was cut by 6 bases and J by 0 bases, with 13 bases left in between. Looked up from germline, CDR1 is SQVTM and CDR2 is ANQGSEA. The CDR3 here is CSVDISSSTDTQYF. CDR3 DNA sequence: TGCAGCGTAGATATATCATCTAGCACAGATACGCAGTATTTT.

The rearrangement joins TRBV6-5 to TRBJ2-2; tentative D call: TRBD1 (6 bases). The germline CDR1 and CDR2 sequences are MNHEY and SVGAGI. The length of the CDR3 is 13 residues. V was cut by 8 bases and J by 0 bases, with 7 bases left in between. CDR3 DNA sequence: TGTGCCAGCGGGGGCCCGAACACCGGGGAGCTGTTTTTT. Translation: CASGGPNTGELFF.

This rearrangement joins TRBV19 to TRBJ1-1; D gene ambiguous. V lost 5 bases and J lost 1, with 8 bases in between. This CDR3 has 13 residues. In germline, CDR1 is LNHDA, CDR2 SQIVND (reference sequence). CDR3 residues: CASSHQRNTEAFF. CDR3 coding DNA: TGTGCCAGTAGTCATCAGAGGAACACTGAAGCTTTCTTT. The full variable domain, in which reference TRBV19 and TRBJ1-1 provide the parts outside the CDR3, is DGGITQSPKYLFRKEGQNVTLSCEQNLNHDAMYWYRQDPGQGLRLIYYSQIVNDFQKGDIAEGYSVSREKKESFPLTVTSAQKNPTAFYLCASSHQRNTEAFFGQGTRLTVV.

This clone appeared a few times. The chain links TRBV19 to TRBJ1-5; D possibly corresponds to TRBD1 (5 bases). Per the germline V gene, CDR1 is LNHDA and CDR2 is SQIVND (reference sequence). The CDR3 runs 13 residues. Between the trimmed V and J ends, which lost 9 bases and 6 bases, there was a span of 15 bases. The CDR3 sequence is CASGAPSTQPQHF. CDR3 in DNA: TGTGCCAGCGGGGCCCCATCGACTCAGCCCCAGCATTTT. The variable domain in full, with the rest retrieved from reference TRBV19 and TRBJ1-5, is DGGITQSPKYLFRKEGQNVTLSCEQNLNHDAMYWYRQDPGQGLRLIYYSQIVNDFQKGDIAEGYSVSREKKESFPLTVTSAQKNPTAFYLCASGAPSTQPQHFGDGTRLSIL.

This clone has more than one count but fewer than ten. This sequence joins TRBV6-6 and TRBJ2-3, with 7 bases identical to TRBD2. There are 15 residues in the CDR3. Germline V lookup: CDR1 MNHNY, CDR2 SVGAGI (reference sequence). The J segment lost 4 bases and the V segment lost 4 bases, leaving 8 bases of the junction unmatched. The CDR3 bases are TGTGCCAGCAGTTCCCTAAGCGGGGCAGCAGATACGCAGTATTTT. This gives the protein CASSSLSGAADTQYF.

This clone was observed a handful of times. The CDR3: CAWRAWGGKANEQFF. The CDR3, as DNA: TGTGCCTGGAGAGCTTGGGGGGGGAAGGCCAATGAGCAGTTCTTC. This chain links TRBV30 with TRBJ2-1; 7 nucleotides line up with TRBD2. CDR3 length: 15 amino acids. With V trimmed by 3 bases and J by 6 bases, 11 bases remained unmatched. Germline CDR1 reads GTSNPN; CDR2 reads SVGIG (reference sequence).

This clone was counted at least ten times. The chain uses TRBV29-1 and TRBJ2-7, with TRBD2 identical over 7 bases. V lost 7 bases to trimming and J lost 0 bases; unmatched junction nucleotides: 3. The germline V gene encodes CDR1 SQVTM and CDR2 ANQGSEA. The CDR3 consists of 12 residues. The CDR3 region has the DNA TGCAGCGGGCGGGGGAGCTCCTACGAGCAGTACTTC. Its protein product is CSGRGSSYEQYF.

The V and J genes are TRBV7-2 and TRBJ1-2; the D is unclear. V lost 2 bases and J 6 bases, leaving 7 bases between the germline ends. In germline, CDR1 is SGHTA, CDR2 FQGNSA. CDR3 length equals 12 residues. CDR3 coding DNA: TGTGCCAGCAGCTTACAGGAAGATGGCTACACCTTC. This gives the protein CASSLQEDGYTF.

The sample holds a few counts of this clone. The V and J genes are TRBV4-3 and TRBJ2-7, with 9 bases lining up with TRBD2. The V gene end was trimmed by 2 bases and the J gene end by 7 bases; junction bases not matched to a gene: 3. This CDR3 has 13 amino acids. Germline CDR1 and CDR2: LGHNA and YSLEER. The CDR3 DNA sequence: TGCGCCAGCAGCCAACTAGCGGGGAGAGAGCAGTACTTC. Encoded protein: CASSQLAGREQYF.

V is TRBV5-4 and J is TRBJ2-7; D gene unclear. Germline V gene data show CDR1 as SGHNT and CDR2 as YYREEE (reference sequence). The CDR3 sequence is 13 residues long. Trimming took 0 bases from V and 3 from J, leaving 7 bases between them. In nucleotides, the CDR3 is TGTGCCAGCAGCTTGGCAAGCGTCTACGAGCAGTACTTC. Translation gives CASSLASVYEQYF.